The present TCR beta chain was sequenced within a study of CD8 T cells in ankylosing spondylitis. Construction of TCR beta libraries was performed using quantitative 5'-RACE with molecular barcodes. TCRdb called the 5' RACE reads again in MiXCR, with one record for every CDR3 protein. The table shows hundreds of thousands of distinct CDR3 sequences, with about 12% occurring only once. In this sample, this clonotype turned up a few times. Antigen: not known. Regarding the study as a whole: For ankylosing spondylitis blood, a TCR beta motif of 8 or 9 highly homologous variants appeared characteristic.

The sequence was obtained from a male donor with ankylosing spondylitis. The material sequenced was blood, either unsorted or a sorted T cell fraction (not recorded which).

The CDR3 loop reads CASSQQTGTGYTF. The CDR3 nucleotides are TGCGCCAGCAGCCAACAGACGGGTACGGGCTACACCTTC. This chain uses TRBV5-1 with TRBJ1-2; D gene uncertain. This CDR3 is 13 amino acids long. V lost 4 bases, J lost 8 bases, and 15 bases lay in between. CDR1 is SGHRS and CDR2 is YFSETQ in the germline V gene.